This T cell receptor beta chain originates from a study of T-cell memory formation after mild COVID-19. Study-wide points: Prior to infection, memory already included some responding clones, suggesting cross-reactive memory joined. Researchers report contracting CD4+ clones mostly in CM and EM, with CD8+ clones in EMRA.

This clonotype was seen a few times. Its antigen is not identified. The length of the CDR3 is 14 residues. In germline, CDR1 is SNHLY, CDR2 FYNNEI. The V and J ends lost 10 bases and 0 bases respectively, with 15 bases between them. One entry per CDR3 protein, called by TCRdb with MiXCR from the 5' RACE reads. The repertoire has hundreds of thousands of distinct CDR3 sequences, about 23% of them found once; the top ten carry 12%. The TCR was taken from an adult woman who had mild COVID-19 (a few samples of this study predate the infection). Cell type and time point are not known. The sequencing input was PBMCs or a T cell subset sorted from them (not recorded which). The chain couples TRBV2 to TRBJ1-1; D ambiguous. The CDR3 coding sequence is TGTGCCACCCAGCCGGGTGCACTGAACACTGAAGCTTTCTTT. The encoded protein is CATQPGALNTEAFF. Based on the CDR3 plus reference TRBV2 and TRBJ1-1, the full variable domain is EPEVTQTPSHQVTQMGQEVILRCVPISNHLYFYWYRQILGQKVEFLVSFYNNEISEKSEIFDDQFSVERPDGSNFTLKIRSTKLEDSAMYFCATQPGALNTEAFFGQGTRLTVV.